This T cell receptor (beta chain) was captured in a study of blood T cell repertoires in COVID-19. Those designated as exposed participants met a COVID-19 case within 2 weeks before study entry. The CDR3 runs to 15 residues. CDR1 MNHEY and CDR2 SVGAGI come from the germline V gene. V lost 10 bases to trimming and J lost 5 bases; unmatched junction nucleotides: 13. Sequencing was performed with immunoSEQ multiplex PCR; in TCRdb, only in-frame clones are kept and a portion is missing. The sample records 200,000 to 250,000 clones, 70% to 90% being singletons. Sequences were obtained from PBMCs or T cells enriched from blood (not recorded which). The rearrangement uses TRBV6-5 and TRBJ1-5; 8 bases map to TRBD1. This TCR was recovered from a woman aged 25 to 39 who had been exposed to COVID-19. In DNA form, the CDR3 reads TGTGCCACCGAAACCACCGGGACAGGCTATCAGCCCCAGCATTTT. Residues: CATETTGTGYQPQHF.